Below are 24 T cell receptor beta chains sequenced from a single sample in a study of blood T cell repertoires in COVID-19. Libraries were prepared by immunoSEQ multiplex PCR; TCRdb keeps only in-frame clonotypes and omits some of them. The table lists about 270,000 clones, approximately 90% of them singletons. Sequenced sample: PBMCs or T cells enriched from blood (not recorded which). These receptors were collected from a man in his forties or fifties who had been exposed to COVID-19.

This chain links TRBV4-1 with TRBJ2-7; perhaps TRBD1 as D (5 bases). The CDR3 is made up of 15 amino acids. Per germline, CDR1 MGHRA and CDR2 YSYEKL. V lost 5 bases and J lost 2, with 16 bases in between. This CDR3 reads CASSLSQGEAYEQYF. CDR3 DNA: TGCGCCAGCAGCTTATCCCAGGGCGAGGCCTACGAGCAGTACTTC.

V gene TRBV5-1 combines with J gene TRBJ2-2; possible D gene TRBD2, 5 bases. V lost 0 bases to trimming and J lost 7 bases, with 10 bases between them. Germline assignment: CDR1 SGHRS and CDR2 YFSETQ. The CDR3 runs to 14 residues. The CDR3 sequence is CASSLVLRGGELFF. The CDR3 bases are TGCGCCAGCAGCTTGGTTCTACGGGGCGGGGAGCTGTTTTTT.

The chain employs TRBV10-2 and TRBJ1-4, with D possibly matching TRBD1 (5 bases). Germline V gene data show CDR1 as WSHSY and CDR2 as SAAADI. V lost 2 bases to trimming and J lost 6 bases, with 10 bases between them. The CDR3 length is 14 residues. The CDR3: CASSEDSFHEKLFF. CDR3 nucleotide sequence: TGCGCCAGCAGTGAGGACAGTTTCCATGAAAAACTGTTTTTT.

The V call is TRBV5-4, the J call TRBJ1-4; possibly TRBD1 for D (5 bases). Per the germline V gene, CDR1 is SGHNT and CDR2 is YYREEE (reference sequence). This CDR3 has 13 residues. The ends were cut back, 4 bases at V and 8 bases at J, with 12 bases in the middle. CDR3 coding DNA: TGTGCCAGCAGCGGGGCAGGGCAGGAAAAACTGTTTTTT. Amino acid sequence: CASSGAGQEKLFF.

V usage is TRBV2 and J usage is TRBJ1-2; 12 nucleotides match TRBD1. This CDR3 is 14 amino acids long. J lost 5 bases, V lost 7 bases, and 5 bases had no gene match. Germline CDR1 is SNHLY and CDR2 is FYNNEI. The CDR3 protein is CASKWDRGLYGYTF. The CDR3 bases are TGTGCCAGCAAATGGGACAGGGGGCTGTATGGCTACACCTTC.

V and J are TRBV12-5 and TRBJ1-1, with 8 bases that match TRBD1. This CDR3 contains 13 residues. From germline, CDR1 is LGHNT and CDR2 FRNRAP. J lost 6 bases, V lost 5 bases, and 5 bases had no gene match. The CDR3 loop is CASGLDRGPEAFF. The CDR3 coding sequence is TGTGCTAGTGGTCTTGACAGGGGACCTGAAGCTTTCTTT.

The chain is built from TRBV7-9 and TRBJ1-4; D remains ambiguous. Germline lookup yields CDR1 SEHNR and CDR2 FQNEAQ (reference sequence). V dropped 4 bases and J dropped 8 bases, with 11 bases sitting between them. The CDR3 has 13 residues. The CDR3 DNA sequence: TGTGCCAGCAGCTCCTGGACTGGCGAAAAACTGTTTTTT. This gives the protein CASSSWTGEKLFF.

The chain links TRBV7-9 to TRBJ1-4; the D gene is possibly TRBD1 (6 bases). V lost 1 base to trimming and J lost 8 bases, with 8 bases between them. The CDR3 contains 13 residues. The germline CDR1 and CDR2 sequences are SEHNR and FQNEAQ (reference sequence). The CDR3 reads CASSLGGGEKLFF. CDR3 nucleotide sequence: TGTGCCAGCAGCTTAGGTGGGGGCGAAAAACTGTTTTTT. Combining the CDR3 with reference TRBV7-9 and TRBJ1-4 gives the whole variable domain DTGVSQNPRHKITKRGQNVTFRCDPISEHNRLYWYRQTLGQGPEFLTYFQNEAQLEKSRLLSDRFSAERPKGSFSTLEIQRTEQGDSAMYLCASSLGGGEKLFFGSGTQLSVL.

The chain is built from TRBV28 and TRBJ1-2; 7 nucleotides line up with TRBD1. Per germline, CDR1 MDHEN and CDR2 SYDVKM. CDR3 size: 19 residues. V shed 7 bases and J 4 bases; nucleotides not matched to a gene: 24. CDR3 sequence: CASTKTHLQGPPDFYGYTF. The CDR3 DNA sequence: TGTGCCAGCACTAAAACCCACCTACAGGGGCCGCCGGACTTCTATGGCTACACCTTC.

The CDR3 sequence is CASSVATNPRGDTQYF. The CDR3 nucleotides read TGTGCCAGCAGCGTAGCTACAAACCCCAGGGGAGATACGCAGTATTTT. The chain carries TRBV9 and TRBJ2-3; tentatively, D is TRBD1 (6 bases). The length of the CDR3 is 16 residues. The germline gives CDR1 SGDLS, CDR2 YYNGEE. V was clipped by 0 bases and J by 5 bases, with 16 bases between them.

The CDR3 spells CASSLDRAAGELFF. The CDR3 DNA is TGTGCCAGCAGCTTGGACAGGGCCGCCGGGGAGCTGTTTTTT. V usage is TRBV11-2 and J usage is TRBJ2-2; 8 nucleotides align to TRBD1. The CDR3 loop spans 14 amino acids. V lost 3 bases, J lost 6 bases, and 3 bases stayed unmatched. Looked up from germline, CDR1 is SGHAT and CDR2 is FQNNGV.

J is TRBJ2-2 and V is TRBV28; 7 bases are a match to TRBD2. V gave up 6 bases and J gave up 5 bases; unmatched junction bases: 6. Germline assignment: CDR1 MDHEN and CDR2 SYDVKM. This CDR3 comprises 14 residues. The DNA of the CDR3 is TGTGCCAGCAGGGGAGGGGTTTTGACCGGGGAGCTGTTTTTT. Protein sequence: CASRGGVLTGELFF.

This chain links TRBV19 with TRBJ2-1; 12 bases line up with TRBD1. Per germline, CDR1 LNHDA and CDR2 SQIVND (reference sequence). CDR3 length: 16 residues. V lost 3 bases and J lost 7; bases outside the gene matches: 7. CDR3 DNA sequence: TGTGCCAGTAGTATGTCCGGGACAGGGGGCATAAATGAGCAGTTCTTC. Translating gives CASSMSGTGGINEQFF.

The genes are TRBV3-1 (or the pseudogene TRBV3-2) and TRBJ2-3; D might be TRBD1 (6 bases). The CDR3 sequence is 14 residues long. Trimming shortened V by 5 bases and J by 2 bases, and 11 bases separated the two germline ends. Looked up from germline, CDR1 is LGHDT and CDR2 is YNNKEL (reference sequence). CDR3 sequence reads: CASSSGQPTDTQYF. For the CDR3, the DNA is TGTGCCAGCAGCTCCGGACAGCCCACAGATACGCAGTATTTT.

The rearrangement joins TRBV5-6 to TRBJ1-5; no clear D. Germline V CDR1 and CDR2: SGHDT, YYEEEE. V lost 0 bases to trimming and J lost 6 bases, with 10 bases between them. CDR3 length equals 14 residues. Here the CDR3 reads CASSLGGIGQPQHF. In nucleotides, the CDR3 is TGTGCCAGCAGCTTGGGAGGGATAGGTCAGCCCCAGCATTTT.

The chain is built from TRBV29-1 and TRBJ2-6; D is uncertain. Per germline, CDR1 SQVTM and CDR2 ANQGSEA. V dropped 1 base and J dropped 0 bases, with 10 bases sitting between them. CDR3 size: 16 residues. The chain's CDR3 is CSVEGGKSSGANVLTF. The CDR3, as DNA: TGCAGCGTTGAAGGAGGAAAAAGCTCTGGGGCCAACGTCCTGACTTTC.

The CDR3, as DNA: TGTGCCAGCAGTGACGAAGACAGGGGTAATGAAAAACTGTTTTTT. This gives the protein CASSDEDRGNEKLFF. The rearrangement joins TRBV6-4 to TRBJ1-4, with TRBD1 matching 8 bases. Losses at the gene ends were 2 bases for V and 4 bases for J; bases not matched to a gene: 3. Per the germline V gene, CDR1 is MRHNA and CDR2 is SNTAGT. This CDR3 is 15 amino acids long.

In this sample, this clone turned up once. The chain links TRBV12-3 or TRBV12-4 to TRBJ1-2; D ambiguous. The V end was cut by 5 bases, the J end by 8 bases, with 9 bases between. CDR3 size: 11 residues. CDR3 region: CASSRPGGYTF. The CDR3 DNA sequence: TGTGCCAGCAGTCGCCCGGGAGGCTACACCTTC.

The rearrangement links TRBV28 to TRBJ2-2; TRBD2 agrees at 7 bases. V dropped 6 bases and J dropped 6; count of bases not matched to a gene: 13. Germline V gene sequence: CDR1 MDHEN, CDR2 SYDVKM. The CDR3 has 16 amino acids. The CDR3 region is CASSPPAGVLAGELFF. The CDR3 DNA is TGTGCCAGCAGCCCCCCCGCGGGAGTATTGGCCGGGGAGCTGTTTTTT.

DNA of the CDR3: TGTGCCAGCAGTCTGGGCCCCGGGGAGCTGTTTTTT. This gives the protein CASSLGPGELFF. V and J are TRBV2 and TRBJ2-2; D call uncertain. V was shortened by 5 bases and J by 6 bases, with 7 bases between the two germline ends. The CDR3 covers 12 residues. Germline assignment: CDR1 SNHLY and CDR2 FYNNEI.

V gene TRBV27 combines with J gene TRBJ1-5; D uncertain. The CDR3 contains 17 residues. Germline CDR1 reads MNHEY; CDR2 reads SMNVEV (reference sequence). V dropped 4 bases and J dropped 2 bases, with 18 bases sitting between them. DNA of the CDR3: TGTGCCAGCAGTTCCCGGGAAAGGTCTCCGGGCAATCAGCCCCAGCATTTT. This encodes CASSSRERSPGNQPQHF.

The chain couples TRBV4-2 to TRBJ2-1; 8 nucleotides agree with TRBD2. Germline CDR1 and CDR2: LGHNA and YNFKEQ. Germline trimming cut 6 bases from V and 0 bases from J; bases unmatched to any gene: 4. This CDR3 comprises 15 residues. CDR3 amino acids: CASRERESSYNEQFF. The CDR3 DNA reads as TGTGCCAGCAGGGAGCGGGAGAGCTCCTACAATGAGCAGTTCTTC.

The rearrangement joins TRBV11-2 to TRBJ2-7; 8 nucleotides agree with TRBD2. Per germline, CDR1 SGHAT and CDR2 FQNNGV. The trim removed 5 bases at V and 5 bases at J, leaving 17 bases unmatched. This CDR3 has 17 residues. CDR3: CASSPRPGLETGDEQYF. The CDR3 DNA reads TGTGCCAGCAGCCCTAGGCCGGGACTAGAGACGGGCGACGAGCAGTACTTC.

CDR3 sequence: CASSSYRLNTEAFF. CDR3 in DNA: TGTGCCAGCAGCTCCTACAGGTTGAACACTGAAGCTTTCTTT. The V call is TRBV7-2, the J call TRBJ1-1; D might be TRBD1 (5 bases). CDR1 is SGHTA and CDR2 is FQGNSA in the germline V gene. The CDR3 is 14 amino acids. Between the trimmed V and J ends, which lost 4 bases and 0 bases, there was a span of 9 bases. The whole variable domain, filled in from reference TRBV7-2 and TRBJ1-1, reads GAGVSQSPSNKVTEKGKDVELRCDPISGHTALYWYRQSLGQGLEFLIYFQGNSAPDKSGLPSDRFSAERTGGSVSTLTIQRTQQEDSAVYLCASSSYRLNTEAFFGQGTRLTVV.